The 27 T cell receptor beta chains below all came from one sample that was sequenced in a study of human T cells and chemical hapten exposure. The sample's time point: pre-sensitization, week 0. Treatment: therapeutic diphenylcyclopropenone sensitization with weekly scalp DPC. One entry per CDR3 protein results from TCRdb running MiXCR on the RACE reads. Seen here are about 59,000 distinct CDR3 sequences, about 10% observed once, and the top ten hold 4%. Sequenced material: whole blood, taken in connection with sensitization to the hapten diphenylcyclopropenone (DPC). Receptors were obtained from a woman aged 35 to 49 with alopecia areata. Some clones in this sample may be carry-over from other donors' samples.

Ten or more counts support this clonotype. V and J are TRBV20-1 and TRBJ1-1; TRBD1 matches 7 bases. CDR1 is DFQATT and CDR2 is SNEGSKA in the germline V gene (reference sequence). V lost 3 bases, J lost 0 bases, and 7 bases stayed unmatched. The CDR3 totals 15 residues. The CDR3 bases are TGCAGTGCTAGGGGAACAGGGGCTCTGAACACTGAAGCTTTCTTT. This sequence encodes CSARGTGALNTEAFF.

This chain uses TRBV20-1 with TRBJ2-1; 14 bases are a match to TRBD2. Unmatched junction bases numbered 11, after V lost 1 base and J lost 0 bases. Germline loops: CDR1 DFQATT, CDR2 SNEGSKA (reference sequence). CDR3 length: 20 amino acids. CDR3 protein: CSARGGLAGGSISSYNEQFF. CDR3 bases: TGCAGTGCTAGAGGAGGACTAGCGGGAGGATCCATTAGCTCCTACAATGAGCAGTTCTTC.

This clonotype was observed at least ten times. An end of the junction differs from the germline gene, which may be a read error. The chain carries TRBV5-1 and TRBJ2-4; perhaps TRBD2 as D (6 bases). The length of the CDR3 is 14 residues. CDR1 and CDR2 from the germline V gene are SGHRS and YFSETQ. For the CDR3, the DNA is TGCGCCAACAGCCCCGGGGGAGCCAAAAACATTCAGTACTTC. This encodes CANSPGGAKNIQYF.

This clonotype was seen only a few times. The gene calls are TRBV2 and TRBJ1-6; TRBD1 agrees at 10 bases. CDR3 length: 15 residues. V was clipped by 4 bases and J by 4 bases; unmatched bases: 1. Germline V gives CDR1 SNHLY, CDR2 FYNNEI. CDR3 sequence reads: CASSGDRGYNSPLHF. The DNA for the CDR3 is TGTGCCAGCAGTGGGGACAGGGGTTATAATTCACCCCTCCACTTT. The variable domain in full, completed from reference TRBV2 and TRBJ1-6, reads EPEVTQTPSHQVTQMGQEVILRCVPISNHLYFYWYRQILGQKVEFLVSFYNNEISEKSEIFDDQFSVERPDGSNFTLKIRSTKLEDSAMYFCASSGDRGYNSPLHFGNGTRLTVT.

This clonotype was counted a few times. At one of its ends the junction is not consistent with the germline gene, which may arise from a read error. The rearrangement links TRBV5-1 to TRBJ2-5; D gene ambiguous. Germline lookup yields CDR1 SGHRS and CDR2 YFSETQ. The CDR3 loop spans 15 amino acids. The CDR3 loop is CATSLAGGREETQYF. The CDR3 DNA sequence: TGCGCCACCAGCTTGGCCGGCGGCCGCGAGGAGACCCAGTACTTC.

This clonotype was counted only a few times. The rearrangement links TRBV5-1 to TRBJ2-2, with 11 positions matching TRBD2. CDR1 and CDR2 (germline): SGHRS, YFSETQ. Trimming removed 6 bases from V and 0 bases from J; junction bases left unmatched: 1. This CDR3 region has 15 residues. CDR3 residues: CASKGLAANTGELFF. The CDR3 DNA sequence: TGCGCCAGCAAGGGACTAGCGGCGAACACCGGGGAGCTGTTTTTT.

Only a few counts were recorded for this clonotype. The V and J genes are TRBV14 and TRBJ1-1, with D possibly being TRBD1 (6 bases). V dropped 4 bases and J dropped 1 base, with 13 bases sitting between them. Germline values: CDR1 SGHDN, CDR2 FVKESK. The CDR3 covers 15 residues. CDR3: CASSRTRTENTEAFF. CDR3 sequence (DNA): TGTGCCAGCAGCCGCACAAGGACAGAGAACACTGAAGCTTTCTTT.

This clonotype has a handful of counts. This rearrangement joins TRBV5-4 to TRBJ2-1; D unresolved. CDR1 and CDR2 from the germline V gene are SGHNT and YYREEE (reference sequence). V lost 4 bases and J lost 7, with 9 bases in between. CDR3 length equals 12 residues. CDR3 protein: CASSANTNEQFF. The DNA of the CDR3 is TGTGCCAGCAGCGCCAATACAAATGAGCAGTTCTTC.

This clonotype has ten or more counts. The chain links TRBV4-3 to TRBJ1-2, with D possibly being TRBD1 (6 bases). Trimming removed 0 bases from V and 0 bases from J, with 11 bases in between. The CDR3 contains 16 residues. Looked up from germline, CDR1 is LGHNA and CDR2 is YSLEER. The CDR3 DNA is TGCGCCAGCAGCCAAGAAGGGACAAGGACTAACTATGGCTACACCTTC. Its translation: CASSQEGTRTNYGYTF.

V and J are TRBV7-8 and TRBJ2-4, with TRBD2 matching 10 bases. The CDR3 is made up of 16 amino acids. Germline CDR1 reads SGHVS; CDR2 reads FQNEAQ. V lost 7 bases to trimming and J lost 1 base; unmatched junction nucleotides: 7. The CDR3 protein is CASTPTSGAAKNIQYF. DNA of the CDR3: TGTGCCAGCACCCCAACTAGCGGGGCGGCCAAAAACATTCAGTACTTC.

The gene calls are TRBV3-1 and TRBJ2-7; D is perhaps TRBD2 (5 bases). The CDR3 consists of 19 residues. Trimming stripped 1 base from V and 7 bases from J, with 29 bases between. Germline V gene sequence: CDR1 LGHDT, CDR2 YNNKEL (reference sequence). CDR3 bases: TGTGCCAGCAGCCAAGCTTTAGGCCCTGGGAGCGCCCAAAGAGGGGAGCAGTACTTC. This sequence encodes CASSQALGPGSAQRGEQYF.

The V gene is TRBV29-1, the J gene TRBJ2-6, with TRBD1 matching over 10 bases. This CDR3 has 16 amino acids. The germline V gene has CDR1 SQVTM and CDR2 ANQGSEA. V was pared by 6 bases and J by 0 bases, with 5 bases of the junction left unmatched. CDR3 bases: TGCAGCGTGGCCGGGACAGGGGCCTCTGGGGCCAACGTCCTGACTTTC. This gives the protein CSVAGTGASGANVLTF. Full variable domain (rest looked up from reference TRBV29-1 and TRBJ2-6): SAVISQKPSRDICQRGTSLTIQCQVDSQVTMMFWYRQQPGQSLTLIATANQGSEATYESGFVIDKFPISRPNLTFSTLTVSNMSPEDSSIYLCSVAGTGASGANVLTFGAGSRLTVL.

The gene calls are TRBV12-3 or TRBV12-4 and TRBJ2-1; 12 nucleotides agree with TRBD2. After removal of 5 bases from V and 0 bases from J, the junction contained 14 bases not matched to a gene. This CDR3 comprises 20 residues. CDR3 in amino acids: CASSATRLAGVTGSYNEQFF. Here the CDR3 DNA reads TGTGCCAGCAGTGCCACAAGACTAGCGGGGGTTACGGGCTCCTACAATGAGCAGTTCTTC.

This clonotype was found many times. The rearrangement links TRBV10-3 to TRBJ1-1; D uncertain. The CDR3 sequence is 14 residues long. V lost 4 bases and J 2 bases, leaving 11 bases between the germline ends. Germline CDR1 ENHRY, CDR2 SYGVKD. CDR3 DNA sequence: TGTGCCATCAGTGTATCCGCGGGTAACACTGAAGCTTTCTTT. Protein: CAISVSAGNTEAFF.

This clonotype was detected many times. This chain connects TRBV29-1 to TRBJ2-1; D remains unclear. Germline assignment: CDR1 SQVTM and CDR2 ANQGSEA. CDR3 size: 9 residues. V shed 6 bases and J shed 8 bases, with 5 bases lying between them. The CDR3 loop reads CSVADEQFF. The CDR3 DNA follows: TGCAGCGTGGCAGATGAGCAGTTCTTC.

Ten or more counts support this clonotype. V is TRBV12-3 or TRBV12-4 and J is TRBJ1-6; D uncertain. This CDR3 has 14 amino acids. V shed 5 bases and J shed 2 bases, with 7 bases lying between them. The CDR3 reads CASSDSAYNSPLHF. CDR3 nucleotides: TGTGCCAGCAGTGATTCAGCCTATAATTCACCCCTCCACTTT.

This clonotype was seen at least ten times. The genes are TRBV7-9 and TRBJ1-3; maybe TRBD1 (6 bases). CDR3 length: 17 amino acids. The germline V gene has CDR1 SEHNR and CDR2 FQNEAQ (reference sequence). Trimming removed 5 bases from V and 0 bases from J, with 17 bases in between. CDR3 sequence: CASSPLPGQSSGNTIYF. CDR3 bases: TGTGCCAGCAGCCCGCTACCCGGACAGAGCTCTGGAAACACCATATATTTT.

This clonotype was detected ten times or more. This rearrangement joins TRBV7-2 to TRBJ1-5, with 10 bases that match TRBD1. The CDR3 sequence is 16 residues long. After removal of 5 bases from V and 5 bases from J, the junction contained 9 bases not matched to a gene. The V gene's germline CDR1 is SGHTA and CDR2 FQGNSA. The CDR3 DNA reads TGTGCCAGCAGCCCCAGGGACAGGGGCGGGGATCAGCCCCAGCATTTT. Residues: CASSPRDRGGDQPQHF.

This clonotype showed up just a few times. The chain carries TRBV2 and TRBJ2-3; TRBD1 might be the D (5 bases). V was trimmed by 6 bases and J by 0 bases, leaving 16 bases between them. CDR3 length: 16 amino acids. Germline CDR1 reads SNHLY; CDR2 reads FYNNEI. DNA for the CDR3: TGTGCCAGCAGGGACACTCCGACAGTTAGCACAGATACGCAGTATTTT. Translation: CASRDTPTVSTDTQYF.

This clonotype was found a few times. J is TRBJ2-3 and V is TRBV7-3; D unresolved. Trimming cost V 5 bases and J 3 bases, with 9 bases left between them. Germline loops: CDR1 SGHTA, CDR2 FQGTGA. CDR3 length: 13 amino acids. The CDR3 sequence is CASSTLGTDTQYF. CDR3 coding DNA: TGTGCCAGCAGCACGTTGGGGACAGATACGCAGTATTTT.

This clonotype showed up just a few times. This chain joins TRBV14 and TRBJ2-2; D is ambiguous. V was shortened by 4 bases and J by 3 bases, with 9 bases between the two germline ends. This CDR3 has 14 residues. Germline V CDR1 and CDR2: SGHDN, FVKESK. CDR3 sequence (DNA): TGTGCCAGCAGCCCCCTCCGGTACACCGGGGAGCTGTTTTTT. Translating it yields CASSPLRYTGELFF.

This clonotype was counted many times. This chain links TRBV6-2 or TRBV6-3 with TRBJ1-1; D is unclear. The CDR3 spans 13 residues. The germline V and J ends were trimmed by 0 bases and 4 bases, with 6 bases remaining between them. Germline values: CDR1 MNHEY, CDR2 SVGEGT. The CDR3 is CASSYSRGTEAFF. Here the CDR3 DNA reads TGTGCCAGCAGTTACTCGCGGGGCACTGAAGCTTTCTTT.

This clonotype showed up many times. The rearrangement links TRBV5-1 to TRBJ2-5, with TRBD1 matching over 8 bases. J lost 5 bases, V lost 6 bases, and 6 bases had no gene match. Germline V lookup: CDR1 SGHRS, CDR2 YFSETQ. The CDR3 length is 13 residues. The CDR3 is CASTLNRGETQYF. CDR3 in DNA: TGCGCCAGCACCCTTAACAGGGGGGAGACCCAGTACTTC.

This clonotype was picked up many times. The rearrangement joins TRBV4-1 to TRBJ1-2; D might be TRBD1 (5 bases). The CDR3 is 15 amino acids. With 1 base removed from V and 2 bases from J, the gap between germline ends came to 11 bases. Germline CDR1 reads MGHRA; CDR2 reads YSYEKL. DNA of the CDR3: TGCGCCAGCAGCCAAGCACCGGGGCCCAACTATGGCTACACCTTC. Protein sequence: CASSQAPGPNYGYTF.

This clonotype was observed at least ten times. This rearrangement joins TRBV29-1 to TRBJ2-2; TRBD2 might be the D (5 bases). The V end was cut by 4 bases, the J end by 3 bases, with 6 bases between. The CDR3 loop spans 12 amino acids. The germline CDR1 and CDR2 sequences are SQVTM and ANQGSEA. The CDR3 region has the DNA TGCAGCGTTGGGGAGCACACCGGGGAGCTGTTTTTT. Translating it yields CSVGEHTGELFF.

This clonotype was recorded many times. This sequence joins TRBV20-1 and TRBJ2-1, with 11 bases matching TRBD2. J was trimmed by 4 bases and V by 1 base; bases with no gene match: 6. Germline V gives CDR1 DFQATT, CDR2 SNEGSKA (reference sequence). The CDR3 is made up of 16 amino acids. The CDR3 region has the DNA TGCAGTGCTAGAGCTTTAGCGGGAGGGCATTACAATGAGCAGTTCTTC. Its translation: CSARALAGGHYNEQFF.

This clonotype has a count of ten or more. The gene calls are TRBV20-1 and TRBJ2-7, with a possible D match to TRBD2 (6 bases). The CDR3 spans 15 residues. Trimming removed 0 bases at V and 1 base at J, with 13 bases between. Germline V CDR1 and CDR2: DFQATT, SNEGSKA (reference sequence). This CDR3 is CSARDPSRGSYEQYF. The CDR3 DNA is TGCAGTGCTAGAGATCCCTCGCGGGGATCCTACGAGCAGTACTTC.